The clone carrying this T cell receptor (beta chain) was counted a few times. Its specificity is unknown. Stable Graves' hyperthyroidism meant no ophthalmopathy progression within 18 months. This entry comes from a study of T cells in Graves' hyperthyroidism and ophthalmopathy. Study findings and constraints: Most thyroid clonotypes expanded above 0.001 were also detected in blood.

It was RNA transcripts that yielded the amplified TCR beta CDR3 regions. The HTBI primer set drove a first-round RT-PCR of the TCR CDR3. A single record per CDR3 protein comes from TCRdb applying MiXCR to the multiplex PCR reads. The profile shows hundreds of thousands of distinct CDR3 sequences, about 45% of them singletons. Unmatched junction bases numbered 10, after V lost 10 bases and J lost 8 bases. The CDR3 is 14 residues long. Per germline, CDR1 LNHDA and CDR2 SQIVND (reference sequence). Input material: peripheral blood or thyroid tissue (not recorded which). The chain is built from TRBV19 and TRBJ1-6; TRBD1 matches at 8 bases. The receptor comes from a woman younger than 30 with Graves' hyperthyroidism. The CDR3 region is CATRGDRGYSPLHF. The CDR3 DNA is TGTGCCACACGTGGAGACAGGGGATATTCACCCCTCCACTTT.